Following are 2 T cell receptor beta chains from one sample sequenced in a study of blood T cell repertoires in COVID-19. The repertoire was sequenced with immunoSEQ multiplex PCR; TCRdb's copy has only in-frame clones and lacks some. The table records about 99,000 clones, about 80% of them present only once. Sequenced: peripheral blood. These receptors came from a man in his sixties with acute or convalescent COVID-19.

The V call is TRBV6-5, the J call TRBJ2-2, with D perhaps matching TRBD2 (6 bases). The CDR3 extends over 14 amino acids. The germline CDR1 and CDR2 sequences are MNHEY and SVGAGI. V gave up 5 bases and J gave up 2 bases, with 9 bases separating them. CDR3 loop: CASSLGGNTGELFF. Written as DNA, the CDR3 is TGTGCCAGCAGTCTGGGGGGTAACACCGGGGAGCTGTTTTTT.

About this clone: At one of its ends the junction is not consistent with the germline gene, which may arise from a read error. The CDR3 is CASSESGGSNQPQHF. As DNA, the CDR3 is TGTGCCAGCAGTGAATCGGGAGGGAGCAACCAGCCCCAGCATTTT. The rearrangement joins TRBV6-1 to TRBJ1-5; the D is unclear. The CDR3 is 15 amino acids. The germline V gene has CDR1 MNHNS and CDR2 SASEGT.